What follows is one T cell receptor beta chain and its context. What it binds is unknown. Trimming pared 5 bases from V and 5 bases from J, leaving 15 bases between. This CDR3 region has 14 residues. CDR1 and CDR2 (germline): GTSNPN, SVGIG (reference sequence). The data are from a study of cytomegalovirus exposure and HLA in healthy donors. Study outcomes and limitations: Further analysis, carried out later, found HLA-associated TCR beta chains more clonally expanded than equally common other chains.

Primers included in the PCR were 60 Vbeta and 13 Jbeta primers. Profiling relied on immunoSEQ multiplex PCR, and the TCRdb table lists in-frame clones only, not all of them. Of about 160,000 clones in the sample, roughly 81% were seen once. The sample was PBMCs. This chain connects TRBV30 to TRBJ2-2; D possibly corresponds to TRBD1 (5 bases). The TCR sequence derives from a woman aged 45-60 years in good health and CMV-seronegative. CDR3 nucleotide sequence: TGTGCCTGGGATGGGGCAGGGTTAACCGGGGAGCTGTTTTTT. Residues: CAWDGAGLTGELFF.